Ten or more counts support the clone carrying this TCR beta chain. The antigen is undetermined. Germline values: CDR1 SGHVS, CDR2 FQNEAQ. The CDR3 extends over 15 amino acids. Trimming took 1 base from V and 7 from J, leaving 15 bases between them. Researchers built TCR beta libraries using quantitative 5'-RACE with molecular barcodes. TCRdb re-analysed the 5' RACE reads in MiXCR, keeping a single row per CDR3 protein. Among roughly 69,000 distinct CDR3 sequences listed, 5.3% were seen once. The entry originates in a study of CD8 T cells in ankylosing spondylitis. Overall study results and limits: Ankylosing spondylitis blood seemed to carry a telltale TCR beta motif made of under ten highly homologous variants. Peripheral blood held disease-linked clones only at relatively low frequency, and these were CD8+. Clones linked to disease were reported to show significant enrichment in matched ankylosing spondylitis synovial fluid.

The source material was blood, either unsorted or a sorted T cell fraction (not recorded which). V is TRBV7-8 and J is TRBJ2-3; D gene unclear. This sequence was found in a male donor with ankylosing spondylitis or in good health (not recorded which). In DNA form, the CDR3 reads TGTGCCAGCAGCTTAGGGGGTAGCTTTGGTAATACGCAGTATTTT. Translated: CASSLGGSFGNTQYF.